Listed here are 14 T cell receptor beta chains from one sample, sequenced in a study of blood T cell repertoires in COVID-19. Assay used: immunoSEQ multiplex PCR; TCRdb lists only in-frame clones, some missing. This sample has about 410,000 clones; 70% to 90% occur once, and the top ten carry 1.5% to 1.9%. Specimen: peripheral blood. These receptors all come from a woman between 40 and 55 years old with COVID-19, enrolled during active disease.

This clone was picked up one time. The genes are TRBV10-1 and TRBJ1-5; D is unresolved. This CDR3 has 16 residues. Trimming stripped 4 bases from V and 7 bases from J, with 20 bases between. CDR1 and CDR2 from the germline V gene are WNHNN and SYGVQD (reference sequence). CDR3: CASSAAPVVRRQPQHF. The CDR3 DNA reads as TGCGCCAGCAGTGCTGCACCCGTGGTCAGGAGGCAGCCCCAGCATTTT.

The chain joins TRBV28 to TRBJ1-1; possible D gene TRBD1, 5 bases. This CDR3 is 13 amino acids long. V dropped 7 bases and J dropped 0 bases, with 9 bases sitting between them. The germline CDR1 and CDR2 sequences are MDHEN and SYDVKM. The chain's CDR3 is CASKEGMNTEAFF. CDR3 in DNA: TGTGCCAGCAAGGAGGGGATGAACACTGAAGCTTTCTTT. Variable domain in full (rest from reference TRBV28 and TRBJ1-1): DVKVTQSSRYLVKRTGEKVFLECVQDMDHENMFWYRQDPGLGLRLIYFSYDVKMKEKGDIPEGYSVSREKKERFSLILESASTNQTSMYLCASKEGMNTEAFFGQGTRLTVV.

The J gene is TRBJ2-1, the V gene TRBV6-2 or TRBV6-3; 8 nucleotides agree with TRBD2. Germline V CDR1 and CDR2: MNHEY, SVGEGT. Trimming at V came to 3 bases and at J to 8 bases, leaving 27 bases not matched to a gene. The CDR3 has 21 amino acids. Here the CDR3 reads CASSYHLSFSSGGSNIYEQFF. The CDR3 nucleotides are TGTGCCAGCAGTTATCACCTCTCCTTTTCCAGCGGGGGATCGAATATCTATGAGCAGTTCTTC.

This sequence joins TRBV23-1 and TRBJ2-7; TRBD2 aligns across 7 bases. TRBV23-1 is an ORF, and what it does is uncertain. V trimming: 6 bases; J trimming: 0 bases; junction bases outside the gene matches: 17. This CDR3 region has 18 residues. The CDR3 DNA sequence: TGCGCCAGCAGACTATACCGTATACTAGCGCCCGTCTCCTACGAGCAGTACTTC. Protein product: CASRLYRILAPVSYEQYF.

This clone was counted once. The chain recombines TRBV11-2 with TRBJ1-2, with 10 positions matching TRBD1. Trimming took 5 bases from V and 12 from J; bases not matched to a gene: 18. Germline lookup yields CDR1 SGHAT and CDR2 FQNNGV. The CDR3 has 16 amino acids. The CDR3 region has the DNA TGTGCCAGCAGCGCGCACTCCGGGACAGGGGTCCCCCGGGACACCTTC. Its translation is CASSAHSGTGVPRDTF.

This clone was observed a few times. The chain has TRBV28 and TRBJ2-1; 10 bases fit TRBD1. Germline loops: CDR1 MDHEN, CDR2 SYDVKM. Unmatched junction bases numbered 9, after V lost 4 bases and J lost 9 bases. There are 15 residues in the CDR3. CDR3 sequence (DNA): TGTGCCAGCAGTTCCCCGGGACAGGGGACAGGTGAGCAGTTCTTC. It translates to CASSSPGQGTGEQFF.

The V call is TRBV6-1, the J call TRBJ2-5; a possible D gene is TRBD2 (5 bases). CDR1 MNHNS and CDR2 SASEGT come from the germline V gene. The V and J ends lost 3 bases and 5 bases respectively, with 10 bases between them. CDR3 size: 13 residues. CDR3 coding DNA: TGTGCCAGCAGTGATTCGGGGTACGAGACCCAGTACTTC. Translating gives CASSDSGYETQYF.

A word on this clone: Relative to the germline gene, one junction end is altered; a read error may explain this. The gene calls are TRBV11-3 and TRBJ1-2; D is unclear. The CDR3 runs 13 residues. CDR1 and CDR2 (germline): SGHNT, YENEEA. In DNA, the CDR3 is TGTGCCAGCAGCTTAGAACAGAACTGTGGCTACACCTTC. Encoded protein: CASSLEQNCGYTF.

The V and J genes are TRBV5-4 and TRBJ2-7; 9 nucleotides agree with TRBD1. Germline values: CDR1 SGHNT, CDR2 YYREEE (reference sequence). The V and J ends lost 2 bases and 6 bases, in that order; junction bases with no gene match: 6. This CDR3 is 14 amino acids long. This CDR3 is CASSFRDRVSEQYF. The CDR3 DNA is TGTGCCAGCAGCTTCCGGGACAGGGTGTCCGAGCAGTACTTC. The entire variable domain, with the rest obtained from reference TRBV5-4 and TRBJ2-7, is as follows: ETGVTQSPTHLIKTRGQQVTLRCSSQSGHNTVSWYQQALGQGPQFIFQYYREEENGRGNFPPRFSGLQFPNYSSELNVNALELDDSALYLCASSFRDRVSEQYFGPGTRLTVT.

The chain is built from TRBV28 and TRBJ2-7, with D possibly TRBD1 on 6 matching bases. The CDR3 length is 14 residues. The germline gives CDR1 MDHEN, CDR2 SYDVKM. The V and J ends lost 3 bases and 5 bases respectively, with 14 bases between them. The CDR3 bases are TGTGCCAGCAGTTTTGTGAGGACAGTGAACGAGCAGTACTTC. This gives the protein CASSFVRTVNEQYF.

This clone was picked up a small number of times. This chain links TRBV5-8 with TRBJ2-3; D is unresolved. With 2 bases removed from V and 1 base from J, the gap between germline ends came to 5 bases. Looked up from germline, CDR1 is SGHTS and CDR2 is YDEGEE. The CDR3 has 13 amino acids. CDR3 sequence reads: CASSFRGTDTQYF. DNA for the CDR3: TGTGCCAGCAGCTTCCGGGGCACAGATACGCAGTATTTT.

The gene calls are TRBV7-9 and TRBJ1-1, with TRBD1 as a possible D gene (6 bases). CDR3 length: 15 residues. Germline CDR1 is SEHNR and CDR2 is FQNEAQ (reference sequence). Trimming cost V 3 bases and J 2 bases, with 13 bases left between them. In DNA, the CDR3 is TGTGCCAGCAGCTTGCAGGGGATTAGCAACACTGAAGCTTTCTTT. Translating it yields CASSLQGISNTEAFF.

The chain uses TRBV11-1 and TRBJ2-1, with TRBD2 matching 8 bases. The CDR3 spans 16 residues. Germline assignment: CDR1 SGHAT and CDR2 FQDESV (reference sequence). The junction had 9 bases not matched to a gene; V was cut back by 3 bases and J by 5 bases. CDR3 coding DNA: TGTGCCAGCAGCTTCTCTATCACGGGAGGGCACAATGAGCAGTTCTTC. This encodes CASSFSITGGHNEQFF.

The chain carries TRBV11-2 and TRBJ1-2; D might be TRBD1 (5 bases). The CDR3 totals 14 residues. The germline V gene encodes CDR1 SGHAT and CDR2 FQNNGV. The ends were cut back, 5 bases at V and 7 bases at J, with 17 bases in the middle. The CDR3 DNA sequence: TGTGCCAGCAGCGGAACGACAGTTGTTTTTGGCTACACCTTC. Its protein product is CASSGTTVVFGYTF.